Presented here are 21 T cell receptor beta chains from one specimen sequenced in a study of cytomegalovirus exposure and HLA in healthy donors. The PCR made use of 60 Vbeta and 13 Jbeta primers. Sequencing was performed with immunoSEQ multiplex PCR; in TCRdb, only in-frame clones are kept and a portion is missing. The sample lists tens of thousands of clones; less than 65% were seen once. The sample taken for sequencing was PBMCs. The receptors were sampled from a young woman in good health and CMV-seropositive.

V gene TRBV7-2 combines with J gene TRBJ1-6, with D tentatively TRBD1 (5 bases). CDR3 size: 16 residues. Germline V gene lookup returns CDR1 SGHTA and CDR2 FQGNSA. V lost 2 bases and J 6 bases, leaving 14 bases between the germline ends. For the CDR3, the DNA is TGTGCCAGCAGCTTACACGGGCAGGGCCCTAATTCACCCCTCCACTTT. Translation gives CASSLHGQGPNSPLHF.

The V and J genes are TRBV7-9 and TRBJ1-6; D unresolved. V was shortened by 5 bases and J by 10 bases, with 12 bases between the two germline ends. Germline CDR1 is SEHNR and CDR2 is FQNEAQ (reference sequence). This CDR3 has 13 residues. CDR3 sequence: CASSRAEGSPLHF. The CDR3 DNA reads TGTGCCAGCAGCCGCGCGGAGGGATCACCCCTCCACTTT.

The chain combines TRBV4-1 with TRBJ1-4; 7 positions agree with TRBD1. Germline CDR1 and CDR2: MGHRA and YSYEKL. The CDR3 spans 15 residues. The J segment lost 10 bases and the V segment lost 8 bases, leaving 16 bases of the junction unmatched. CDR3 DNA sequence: TGCGCCAGCCTCGCCGATACAGGGGACTTGGTAAAACTGTTTTTT. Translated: CASLADTGDLVKLFF.

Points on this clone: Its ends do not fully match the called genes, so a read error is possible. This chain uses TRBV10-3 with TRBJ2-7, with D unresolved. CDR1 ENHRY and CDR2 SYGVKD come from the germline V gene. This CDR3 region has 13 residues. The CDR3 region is CAISGLVPYERYF. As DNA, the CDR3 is TGTGCCATCAGTGGGCTAGTGCCGTACGAGCGGTACTTC.

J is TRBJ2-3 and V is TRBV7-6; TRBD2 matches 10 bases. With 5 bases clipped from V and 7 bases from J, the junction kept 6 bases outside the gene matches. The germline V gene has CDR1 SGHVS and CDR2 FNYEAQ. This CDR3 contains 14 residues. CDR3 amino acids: CASSPGLAIHTQYF. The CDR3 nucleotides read TGTGCCAGCAGCCCGGGACTAGCGATCCATACGCAGTATTTT.

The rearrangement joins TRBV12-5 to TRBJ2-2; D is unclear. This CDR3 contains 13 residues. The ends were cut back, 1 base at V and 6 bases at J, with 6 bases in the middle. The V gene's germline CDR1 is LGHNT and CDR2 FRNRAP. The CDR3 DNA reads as TGTGCTAGTGGTTTGGAAACTGCCGGGGAGCTGTTTTTT. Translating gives CASGLETAGELFF.

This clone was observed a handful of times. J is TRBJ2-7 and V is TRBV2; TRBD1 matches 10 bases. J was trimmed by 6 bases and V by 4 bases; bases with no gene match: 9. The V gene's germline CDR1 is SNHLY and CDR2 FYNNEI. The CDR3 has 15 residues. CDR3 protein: CASSARQGARGEQYF. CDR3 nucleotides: TGTGCCAGCAGTGCCAGACAGGGGGCTCGGGGCGAGCAGTACTTC.

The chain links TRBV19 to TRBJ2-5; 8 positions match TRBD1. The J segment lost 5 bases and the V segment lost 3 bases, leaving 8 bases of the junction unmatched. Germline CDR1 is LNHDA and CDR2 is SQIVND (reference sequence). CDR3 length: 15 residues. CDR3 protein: CASSIGQGAAETQYF. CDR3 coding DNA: TGTGCCAGTAGTATCGGGCAGGGGGCTGCGGAGACCCAGTACTTC.

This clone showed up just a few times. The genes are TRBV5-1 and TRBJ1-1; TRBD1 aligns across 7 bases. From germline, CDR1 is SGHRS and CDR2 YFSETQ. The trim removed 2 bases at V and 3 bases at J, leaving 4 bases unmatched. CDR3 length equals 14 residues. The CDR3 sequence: CASSFRGTDTEAFF. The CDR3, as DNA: TGCGCCAGCAGCTTCAGGGGGACAGACACTGAAGCTTTCTTT.

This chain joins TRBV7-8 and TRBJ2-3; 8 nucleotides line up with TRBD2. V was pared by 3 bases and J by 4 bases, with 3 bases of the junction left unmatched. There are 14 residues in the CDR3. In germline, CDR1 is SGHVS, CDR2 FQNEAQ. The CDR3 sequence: CASSFGLASDTQYF. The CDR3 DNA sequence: TGTGCCAGCAGCTTCGGACTAGCATCAGATACGCAGTATTTT.

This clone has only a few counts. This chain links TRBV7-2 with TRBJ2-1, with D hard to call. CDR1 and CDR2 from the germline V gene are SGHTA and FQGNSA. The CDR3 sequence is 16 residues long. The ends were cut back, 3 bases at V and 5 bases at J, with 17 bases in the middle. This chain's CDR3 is CASSFDATSSNNEQFF. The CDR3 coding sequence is TGTGCCAGCAGCTTCGATGCGACTTCGTCCAACAATGAGCAGTTCTTC.

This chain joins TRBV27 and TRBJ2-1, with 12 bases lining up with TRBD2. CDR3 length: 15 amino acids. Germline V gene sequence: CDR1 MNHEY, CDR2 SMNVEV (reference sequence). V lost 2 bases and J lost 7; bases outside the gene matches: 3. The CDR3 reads CASSLLAGGPNEQFF. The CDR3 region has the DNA TGTGCCAGCAGTTTACTAGCGGGGGGGCCTAATGAGCAGTTCTTC.

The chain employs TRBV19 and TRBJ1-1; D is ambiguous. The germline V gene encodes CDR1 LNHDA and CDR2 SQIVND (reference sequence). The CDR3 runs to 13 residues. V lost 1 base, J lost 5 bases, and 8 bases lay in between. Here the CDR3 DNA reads TGTGCCAGTAGTATAGGCCCCGGTACTGAAGCTTTCTTT. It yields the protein CASSIGPGTEAFF.

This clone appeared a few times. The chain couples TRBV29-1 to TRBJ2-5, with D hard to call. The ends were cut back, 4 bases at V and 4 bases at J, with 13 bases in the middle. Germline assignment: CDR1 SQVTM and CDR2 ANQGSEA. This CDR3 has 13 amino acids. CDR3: CSVVVIGRETQYF. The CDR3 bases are TGCAGCGTTGTTGTGATTGGGCGAGAGACCCAGTACTTC.

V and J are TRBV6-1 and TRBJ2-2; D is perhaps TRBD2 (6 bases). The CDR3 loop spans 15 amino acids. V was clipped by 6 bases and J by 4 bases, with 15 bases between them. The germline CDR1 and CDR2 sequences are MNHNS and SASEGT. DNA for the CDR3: TGTGCCAGCAGACCGACGGGGGAAGTCACCGGGGAGCTGTTTTTT. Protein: CASRPTGEVTGELFF.

In DNA form, the CDR3 reads TGTGCCAGCCAGGGTCGTAGTACCTACGAGCAGTACTTC. Its translation is CASQGRSTYEQYF. This chain joins TRBV27 and TRBJ2-7; tentative D call: TRBD1 (5 bases). Per the germline V gene, CDR1 is MNHEY and CDR2 is SMNVEV (reference sequence). The CDR3 is 13 amino acids. V was cut by 8 bases and J by 2 bases, with 13 bases left in between.

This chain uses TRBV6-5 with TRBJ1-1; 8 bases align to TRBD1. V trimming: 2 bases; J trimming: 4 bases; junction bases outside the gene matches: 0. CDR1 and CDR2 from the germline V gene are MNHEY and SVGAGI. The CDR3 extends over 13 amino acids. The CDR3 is CASSYDRGTEAFF. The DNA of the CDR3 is TGTGCCAGCAGTTACGACAGGGGCACTGAAGCTTTCTTT.

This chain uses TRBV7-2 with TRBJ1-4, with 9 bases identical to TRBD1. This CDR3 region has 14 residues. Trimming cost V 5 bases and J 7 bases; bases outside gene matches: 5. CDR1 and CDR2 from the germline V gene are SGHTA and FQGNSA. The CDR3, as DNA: TGTGCCAGCAGCCCAGACAGGGGGAGTGAAAAACTGTTTTTT. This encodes CASSPDRGSEKLFF.

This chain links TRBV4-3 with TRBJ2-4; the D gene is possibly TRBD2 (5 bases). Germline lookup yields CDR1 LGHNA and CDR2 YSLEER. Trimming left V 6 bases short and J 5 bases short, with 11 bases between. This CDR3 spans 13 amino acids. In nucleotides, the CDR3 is TGCGCCAGCAGTCGAGGGCGGGAAAACATTCAGTACTTC. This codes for CASSRGRENIQYF.

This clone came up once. The CDR3 sequence is CASSQFRASHYEQYF. The CDR3 DNA reads as TGTGCCAGCAGCCAATTCAGGGCTTCGCACTACGAGCAGTACTTC. The chain links TRBV14 to TRBJ2-7; perhaps TRBD1 as D (5 bases). Looked up from germline, CDR1 is SGHDN and CDR2 is FVKESK. The CDR3 spans 15 residues. Trimming removed 2 bases from V and 3 bases from J, with 14 bases in between.

The chain's CDR3 is CASSPRQDYEQYF. In DNA, the CDR3 is TGTGCCAGCTCACCCAGACAGGACTACGAGCAGTACTTC. The chain has TRBV18 and TRBJ2-7; D possibly corresponds to TRBD1 (6 bases). CDR1 is KGHSH and CDR2 is LQKENI in the germline V gene. The CDR3 covers 13 residues. V was cut by 3 bases and J by 3 bases, with 9 bases left in between.